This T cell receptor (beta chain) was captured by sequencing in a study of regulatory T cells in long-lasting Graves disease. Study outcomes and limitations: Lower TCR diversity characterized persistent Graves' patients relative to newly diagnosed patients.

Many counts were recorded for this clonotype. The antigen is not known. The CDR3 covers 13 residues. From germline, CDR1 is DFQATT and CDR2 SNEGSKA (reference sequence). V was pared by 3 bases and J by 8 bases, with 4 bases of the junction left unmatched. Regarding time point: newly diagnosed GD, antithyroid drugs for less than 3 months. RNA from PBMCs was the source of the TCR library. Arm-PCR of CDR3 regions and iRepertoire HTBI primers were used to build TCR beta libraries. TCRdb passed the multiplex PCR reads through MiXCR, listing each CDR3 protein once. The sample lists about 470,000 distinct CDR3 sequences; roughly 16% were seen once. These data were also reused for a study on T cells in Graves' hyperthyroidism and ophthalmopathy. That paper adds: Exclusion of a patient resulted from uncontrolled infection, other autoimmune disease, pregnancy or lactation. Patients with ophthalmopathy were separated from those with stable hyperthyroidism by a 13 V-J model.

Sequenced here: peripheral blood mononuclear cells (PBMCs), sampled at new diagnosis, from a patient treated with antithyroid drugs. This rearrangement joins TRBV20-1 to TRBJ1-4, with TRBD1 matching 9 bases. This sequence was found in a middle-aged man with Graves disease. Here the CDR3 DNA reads TGCAGTGCTAGGACAGGGGGAGACGAAAAACTGTTTTTT. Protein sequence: CSARTGGDEKLFF.